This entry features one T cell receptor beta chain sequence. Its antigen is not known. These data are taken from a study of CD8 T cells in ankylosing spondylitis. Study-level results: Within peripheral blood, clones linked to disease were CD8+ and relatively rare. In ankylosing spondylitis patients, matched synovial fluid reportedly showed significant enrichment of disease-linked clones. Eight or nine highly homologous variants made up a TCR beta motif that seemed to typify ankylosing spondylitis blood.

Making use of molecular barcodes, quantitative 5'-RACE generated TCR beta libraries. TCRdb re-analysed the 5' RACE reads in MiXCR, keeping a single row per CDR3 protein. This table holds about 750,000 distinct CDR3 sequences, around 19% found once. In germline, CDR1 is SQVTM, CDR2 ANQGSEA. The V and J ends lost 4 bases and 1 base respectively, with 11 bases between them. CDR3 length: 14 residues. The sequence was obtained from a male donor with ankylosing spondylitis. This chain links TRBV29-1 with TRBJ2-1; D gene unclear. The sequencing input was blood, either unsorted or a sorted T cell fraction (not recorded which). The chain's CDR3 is CSVGLRTSYNEQFF. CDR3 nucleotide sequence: TGCAGCGTTGGATTACGGACGTCCTACAATGAGCAGTTCTTC.